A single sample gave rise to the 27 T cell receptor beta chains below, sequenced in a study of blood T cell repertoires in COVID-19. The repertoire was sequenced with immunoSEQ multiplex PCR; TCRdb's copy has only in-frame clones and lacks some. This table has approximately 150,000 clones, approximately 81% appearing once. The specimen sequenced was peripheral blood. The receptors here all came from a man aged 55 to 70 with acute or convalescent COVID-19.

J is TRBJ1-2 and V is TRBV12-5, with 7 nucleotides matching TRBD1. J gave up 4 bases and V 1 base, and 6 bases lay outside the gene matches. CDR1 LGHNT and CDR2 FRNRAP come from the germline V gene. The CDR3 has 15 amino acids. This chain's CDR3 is CASGLDTGAFYGYTF. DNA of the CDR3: TGTGCTAGTGGTTTGGACACAGGGGCTTTCTATGGCTACACCTTC.

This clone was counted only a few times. CDR3 bases: TGTGCCAGCAGCTACGGGACAGGGACTAATTCACCCCTCCACTTT. Protein product: CASSYGTGTNSPLHF. V usage is TRBV5-6 and J usage is TRBJ1-6, with 9 bases matching TRBD1. The CDR3 consists of 15 residues. With V trimmed by 3 bases and J by 6 bases, 4 bases remained unmatched. In germline, CDR1 is SGHDT, CDR2 YYEEEE.

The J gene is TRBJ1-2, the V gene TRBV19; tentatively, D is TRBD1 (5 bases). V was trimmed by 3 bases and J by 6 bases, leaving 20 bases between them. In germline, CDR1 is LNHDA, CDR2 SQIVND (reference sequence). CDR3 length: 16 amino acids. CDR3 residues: CASSISTIQDSDGYTF. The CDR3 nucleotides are TGTGCCAGTAGTATTTCTACGATACAGGATTCGGATGGCTACACCTTC. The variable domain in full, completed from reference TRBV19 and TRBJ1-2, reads DGGITQSPKYLFRKEGQNVTLSCEQNLNHDAMYWYRQDPGQGLRLIYYSQIVNDFQKGDIAEGYSVSREKKESFPLTVTSAQKNPTAFYLCASSISTIQDSDGYTFGSGTRLTVV.

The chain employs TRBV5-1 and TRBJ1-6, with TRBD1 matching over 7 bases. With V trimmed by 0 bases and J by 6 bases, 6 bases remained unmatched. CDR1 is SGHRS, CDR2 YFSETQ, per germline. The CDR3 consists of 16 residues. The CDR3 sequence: CASSLDAPGGNSPLHF. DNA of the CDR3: TGCGCCAGCAGCTTGGATGCGCCAGGGGGTAATTCACCCCTCCACTTT.

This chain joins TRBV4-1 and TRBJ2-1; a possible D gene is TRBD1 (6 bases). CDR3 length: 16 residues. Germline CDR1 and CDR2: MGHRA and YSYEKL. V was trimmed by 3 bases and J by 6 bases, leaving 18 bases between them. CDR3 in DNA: TGCGCCAGCAGCCACCCTATGGTTGACAGGAGCAATGAGCAGTTCTTC. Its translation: CASSHPMVDRSNEQFF.

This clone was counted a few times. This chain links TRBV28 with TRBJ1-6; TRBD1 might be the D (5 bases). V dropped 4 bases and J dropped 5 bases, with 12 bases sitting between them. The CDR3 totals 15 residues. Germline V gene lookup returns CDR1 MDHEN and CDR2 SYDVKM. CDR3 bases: TGTGCCAGCAGTTCTCTAACCAGGGATAATTCACCCCTCCACTTT. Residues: CASSSLTRDNSPLHF.

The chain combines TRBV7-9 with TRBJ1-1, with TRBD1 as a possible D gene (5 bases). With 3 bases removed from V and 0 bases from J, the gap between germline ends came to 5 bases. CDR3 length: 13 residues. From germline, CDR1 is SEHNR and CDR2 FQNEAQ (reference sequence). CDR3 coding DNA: TGTGCCAGCAGCTTGACAGTGAACACTGAAGCTTTCTTT. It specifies CASSLTVNTEAFF.

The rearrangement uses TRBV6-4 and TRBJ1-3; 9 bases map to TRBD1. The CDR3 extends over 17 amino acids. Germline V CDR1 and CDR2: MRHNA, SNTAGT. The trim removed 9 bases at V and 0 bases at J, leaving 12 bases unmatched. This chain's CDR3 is CASSGTGSQSSGNTIYF. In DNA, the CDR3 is TGTGCCAGTTCCGGGACAGGGTCTCAGAGCTCTGGAAACACCATATATTTT.

The chain's CDR3 is CASSSDRGAYNEQFF. The CDR3, as DNA: TGTGCCAGCAGCTCCGACAGGGGGGCCTACAATGAGCAGTTCTTC. This sequence joins TRBV11-1 and TRBJ2-1, with 9 bases fitting TRBD1. Germline V gene data show CDR1 as SGHAT and CDR2 as FQDESV (reference sequence). Trimming removed 4 bases from V and 2 bases from J; junction bases left unmatched: 3. The CDR3 is 15 residues long. Drawing the rest from reference TRBV11-1 and TRBJ2-1, the complete variable domain is EAEVAQSPRYKITEKSQAVAFWCDPISGHATLYWYRQILGQGPELLVQFQDESVVDDSQLPKDRFSAERLKGVDSTLKIQPAELGDSAMYLCASSSDRGAYNEQFFGPGTRLTVL.

The CDR3: CASSEPNQVGQGPNYGYTF. The CDR3 nucleotides read TGCGCCAGCAGTGAGCCGAATCAGGTGGGACAGGGACCAAACTATGGCTACACCTTC. The V and J genes are TRBV10-1 and TRBJ1-2, with 9 bases lining up with TRBD1. The germline V gene encodes CDR1 WNHNN and CDR2 SYGVQD (reference sequence). V shed 2 bases, J shed 2 bases, and the junction held 15 bases outside the gene matches. The CDR3 is made up of 19 amino acids.

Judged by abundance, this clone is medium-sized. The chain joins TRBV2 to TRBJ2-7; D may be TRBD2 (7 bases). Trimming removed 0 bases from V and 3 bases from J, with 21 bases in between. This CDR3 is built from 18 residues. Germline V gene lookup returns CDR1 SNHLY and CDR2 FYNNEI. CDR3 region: CASSEAHFNVGGLYEQYF. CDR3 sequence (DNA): TGTGCCAGCAGTGAAGCACACTTCAATGTCGGGGGGCTCTACGAGCAGTACTTC.

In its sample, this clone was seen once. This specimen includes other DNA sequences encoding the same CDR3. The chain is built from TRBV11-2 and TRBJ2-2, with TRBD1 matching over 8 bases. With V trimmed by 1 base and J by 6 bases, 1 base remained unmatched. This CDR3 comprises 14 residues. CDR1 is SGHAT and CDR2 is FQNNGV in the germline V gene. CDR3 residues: CASSLGQGPGELFF. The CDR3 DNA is TGTGCCAGCAGCTTAGGACAGGGGCCCGGGGAGCTGTTTTTT.

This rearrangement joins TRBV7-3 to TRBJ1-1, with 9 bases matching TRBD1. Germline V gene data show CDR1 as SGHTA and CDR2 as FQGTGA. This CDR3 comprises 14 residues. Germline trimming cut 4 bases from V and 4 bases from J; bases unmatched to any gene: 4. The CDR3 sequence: CASSSEGQGTEAFF. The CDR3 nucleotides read TGTGCCAGCAGCTCCGAGGGACAGGGCACTGAAGCTTTCTTT.

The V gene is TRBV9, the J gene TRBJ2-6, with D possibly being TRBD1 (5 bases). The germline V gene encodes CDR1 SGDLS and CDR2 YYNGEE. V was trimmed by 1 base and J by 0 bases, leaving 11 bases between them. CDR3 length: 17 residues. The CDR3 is CASSVLWGSSGANVLTF. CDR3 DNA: TGTGCCAGCAGCGTACTGTGGGGCAGCTCTGGGGCCAACGTCCTGACTTTC. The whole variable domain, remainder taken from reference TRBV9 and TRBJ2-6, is DSGVTQTPKHLITATGQRVTLRCSPRSGDLSVYWYQQSLDQGLQFLIQYYNGEERAKGNILERFSAQQFPDLHSELNLSSLELGDSALYFCASSVLWGSSGANVLTFGAGSRLTVL.

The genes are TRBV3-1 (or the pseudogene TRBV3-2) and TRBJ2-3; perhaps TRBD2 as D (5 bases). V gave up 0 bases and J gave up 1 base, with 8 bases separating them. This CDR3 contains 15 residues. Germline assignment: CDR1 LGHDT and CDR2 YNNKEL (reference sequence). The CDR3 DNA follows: TGTGCCAGCAGCCAAGATTCCGGGGGCACAGATACGCAGTATTTT. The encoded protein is CASSQDSGGTDTQYF.

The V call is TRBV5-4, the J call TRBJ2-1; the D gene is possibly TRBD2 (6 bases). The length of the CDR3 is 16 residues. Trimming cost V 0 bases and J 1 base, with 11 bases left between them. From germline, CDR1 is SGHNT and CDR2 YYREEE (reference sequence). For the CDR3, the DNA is TGTGCCAGCAGCTTGGGGACTACCGTTTCCTACAATGAGCAGTTCTTC. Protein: CASSLGTTVSYNEQFF.

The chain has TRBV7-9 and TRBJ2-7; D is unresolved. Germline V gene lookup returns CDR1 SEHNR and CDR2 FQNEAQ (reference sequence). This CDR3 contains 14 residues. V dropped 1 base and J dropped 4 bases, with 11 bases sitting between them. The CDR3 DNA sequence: TGTGCCAGCAGCTTAGTACAGTCCAATTACGAGCAGTACTTC. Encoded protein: CASSLVQSNYEQYF.

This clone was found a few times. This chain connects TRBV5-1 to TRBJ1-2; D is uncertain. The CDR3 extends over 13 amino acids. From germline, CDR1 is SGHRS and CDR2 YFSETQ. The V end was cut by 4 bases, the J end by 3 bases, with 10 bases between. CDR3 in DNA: TGCGCCAGCAGCCACGACATTGACTATGGCTACACCTTC. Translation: CASSHDIDYGYTF.

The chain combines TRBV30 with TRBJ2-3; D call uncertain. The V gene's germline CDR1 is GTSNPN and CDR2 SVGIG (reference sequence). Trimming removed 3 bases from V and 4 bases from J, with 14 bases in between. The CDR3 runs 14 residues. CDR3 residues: CAWSAGPQADTQYF. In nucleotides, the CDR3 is TGTGCCTGGAGCGCCGGCCCCCAGGCAGATACGCAGTATTTT.

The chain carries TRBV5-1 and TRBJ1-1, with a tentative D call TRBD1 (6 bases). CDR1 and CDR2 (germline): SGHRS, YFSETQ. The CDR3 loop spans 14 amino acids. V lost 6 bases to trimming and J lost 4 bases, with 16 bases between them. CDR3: CASTQAGGVTEAFF. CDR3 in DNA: TGCGCCAGCACCCAGGCGGGGGGCGTCACTGAAGCTTTCTTT.

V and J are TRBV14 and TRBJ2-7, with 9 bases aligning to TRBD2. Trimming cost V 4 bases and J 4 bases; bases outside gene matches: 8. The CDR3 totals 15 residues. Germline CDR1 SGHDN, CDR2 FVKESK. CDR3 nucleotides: TGTGCCAGCAGCCCGTTTGGCGGGAGGGGTTACGAGCAGTACTTC. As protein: CASSPFGGRGYEQYF.

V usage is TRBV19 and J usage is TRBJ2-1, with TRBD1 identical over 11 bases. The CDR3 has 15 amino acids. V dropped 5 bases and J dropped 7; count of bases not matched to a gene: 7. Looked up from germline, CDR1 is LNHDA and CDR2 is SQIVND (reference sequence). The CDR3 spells CASSLGTGGGNEQFF. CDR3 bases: TGTGCCAGTAGTTTAGGGACAGGGGGAGGAAATGAGCAGTTCTTC.

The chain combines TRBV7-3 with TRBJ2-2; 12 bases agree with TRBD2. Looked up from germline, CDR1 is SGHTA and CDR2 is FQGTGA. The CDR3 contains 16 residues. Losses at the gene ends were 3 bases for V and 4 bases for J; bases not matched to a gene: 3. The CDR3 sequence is CASSLQGLAGTGELFF. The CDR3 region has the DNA TGTGCCAGCAGCTTGCAGGGACTAGCGGGCACCGGGGAGCTGTTTTTT.

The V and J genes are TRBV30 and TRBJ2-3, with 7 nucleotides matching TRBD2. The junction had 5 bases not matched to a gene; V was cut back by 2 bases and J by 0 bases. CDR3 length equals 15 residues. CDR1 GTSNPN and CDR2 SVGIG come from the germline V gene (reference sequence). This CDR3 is CAWSWSGDSTDTQYF. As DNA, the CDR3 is TGTGCCTGGAGTTGGAGCGGGGACAGCACAGATACGCAGTATTTT.

CDR3 nucleotide sequence: TGCGCCAGCAGCTTGGATACGTCTTTAGGTACGGGCGAGCAGTACTTC. Translated, it gives CASSLDTSLGTGEQYF. The gene calls are TRBV5-1 and TRBJ2-7; D not certain. The ends were cut back, 0 bases at V and 6 bases at J, with 19 bases in the middle. CDR3 length: 16 amino acids. Germline-derived CDR1 and CDR2 are SGHRS and YFSETQ.

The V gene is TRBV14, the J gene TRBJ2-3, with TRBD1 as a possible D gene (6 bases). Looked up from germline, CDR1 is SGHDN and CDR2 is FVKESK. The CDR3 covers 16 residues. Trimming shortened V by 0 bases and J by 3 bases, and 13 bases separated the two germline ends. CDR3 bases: TGTGCCAGCAGCCAAGACACAGGGCGAGGGACAGATACGCAGTATTTT. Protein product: CASSQDTGRGTDTQYF.

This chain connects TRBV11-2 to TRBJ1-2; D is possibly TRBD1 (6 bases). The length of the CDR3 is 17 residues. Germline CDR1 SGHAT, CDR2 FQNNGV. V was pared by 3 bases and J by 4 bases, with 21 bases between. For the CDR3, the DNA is TGTGCCAGCAGCTTCCTAGGGGGACCGGGGATTGGCTATGGCTACACCTTC. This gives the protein CASSFLGGPGIGYGYTF.